Below, 16 T cell receptor beta chains from the same sample are listed, as sequenced in a study of regulatory dendritic cells for organ transplantation. Method: immunoSEQ multiplex PCR; TCRdb's copy keeps in-frame clones and lacks some. Here the sample spans about 29,000 clones, about 75% being singletons. Material for sequencing was memory CD4+ T cells from blood. Subset denoted: CD45RO+ memory T cells. Source of these receptors: a human donor in good health.

The J gene is TRBJ1-5, the V gene TRBV5-4; no firm D call. The CDR3 extends over 14 amino acids. V was cut by 2 bases and J by 4 bases, with 10 bases left in between. The germline V gene encodes CDR1 SGHNT and CDR2 YYREEE (reference sequence). CDR3 nucleotides: TGTGCCAGCAGCTTAGAGCCAAAGAATCAGCCCCAGCATTTT. Translation gives CASSLEPKNQPQHF.

This chain links TRBV18 with TRBJ2-3, with a possible D match to TRBD2 (7 bases). The CDR3 is made up of 16 amino acids. Germline values: CDR1 KGHSH, CDR2 LQKENI. The ends were cut back, 3 bases at V and 0 bases at J, with 13 bases in the middle. The CDR3 nucleotides are TGTGCCAGCTCACCCGGCGCGGGGGCTAGCACAGATACGCAGTATTTT. Amino acid sequence: CASSPGAGASTDTQYF.

This clone was seen only once. The gene calls are TRBV7-3 and TRBJ2-1, with D hard to call. V was clipped by 4 bases and J by 6 bases, with 4 bases between them. Germline CDR1 and CDR2: SGHTA and FQGTGA. The CDR3 runs to 11 residues. CDR3 residues: CASSSSNEQFF. The CDR3 DNA reads as TGTGCCAGCAGCTCTTCCAATGAGCAGTTCTTC.

The V and J genes are TRBV7-9 and TRBJ2-7, with D possibly TRBD1 on 7 matching bases. Between the trimmed V and J ends, which lost 5 bases and 4 bases, there was a span of 15 bases. CDR3 length equals 14 residues. Germline CDR1 reads SEHNR; CDR2 reads FQNEAQ (reference sequence). The CDR3 loop is CASSPQGGRYEQYF. The CDR3, as DNA: TGTGCCAGCAGCCCCCAGGGGGGACGGTACGAGCAGTACTTC.

The chain recombines TRBV5-3 with TRBJ2-7, with TRBD1 as a possible D gene (6 bases). TRBV5-3 is an ORF; its function is uncertain. The V gene lost 6 bases and the J gene lost 2 bases, with 18 bases spanning the gap. This CDR3 spans 15 amino acids. The CDR3 nucleotides are TGTGCCAGAATTTGTCAAGGGACATCGGCCTACGAGCAGTACTTC. Protein sequence: CARICQGTSAYEQYF.

The chain's CDR3 is CASSQEYRVRGTEAFF. The DNA for the CDR3 is TGCGCCAGCAGCCAAGAGTACCGCGTGCGCGGCACTGAAGCTTTCTTT. This chain links TRBV4-3 with TRBJ1-1, with D unclear. Germline V lookup: CDR1 LGHNA, CDR2 YSLEER. The CDR3 length is 16 residues. The V end was cut by 0 bases, the J end by 4 bases, with 15 bases between.

The chain combines TRBV28 with TRBJ2-7; 9 nucleotides align to TRBD1. In germline, CDR1 is MDHEN, CDR2 SYDVKM. The V segment lost 5 bases and the J segment 2 bases; nucleotides outside the gene matches: 7. CDR3 length: 15 amino acids. CDR3 coding DNA: TGTGCCAGCAGTAACTACAGGGGGCGCCCCTACGAGCAGTACTTC. Translation: CASSNYRGRPYEQYF.

A single count supports this clone. The chain has TRBV7-9 and TRBJ2-7; D unclear. The germline CDR1 and CDR2 sequences are SEHNR and FQNEAQ (reference sequence). Trimming pared 5 bases from V and 10 bases from J, leaving 18 bases between. CDR3 length: 13 amino acids. For the CDR3, the DNA is TGTGCCAGCAGCCCCTTGTCGGTATTTGTTCAGTACTTC. Its protein is CASSPLSVFVQYF. Complete variable domain (other parts from reference TRBV7-9 and TRBJ2-7): DTGVSQNPRHKITKRGQNVTFRCDPISEHNRLYWYRQTLGQGPEFLTYFQNEAQLEKSRLLSDRFSAERPKGSFSTLEIQRTEQGDSAMYLCASSPLSVFVQYFGPGTRLTVT.

The chain couples TRBV10-1 to TRBJ1-2, with D unresolved. Trimming removed 5 bases at V and 0 bases at J, with 13 bases between. Germline V CDR1 and CDR2: WNHNN, SYGVQD (reference sequence). The CDR3 length is 15 residues. CDR3 bases: TGCGCCAGCAGTCCCATCAGGAGCCCTAACTATGGCTACACCTTC. Protein product: CASSPIRSPNYGYTF.

There are a few counts of this clone. This chain links TRBV19 with TRBJ2-3; 11 bases are shared with TRBD1. V shed 10 bases, J shed 8 bases, and the junction held 14 bases outside the gene matches. The length of the CDR3 is 15 residues. Germline loops: CDR1 LNHDA, CDR2 SQIVND (reference sequence). The CDR3 is CATEPDRGRRGTQYF. The CDR3, as DNA: TGTGCCACTGAACCGGACAGGGGGCGTCGAGGTACGCAGTATTTT.

The chain links TRBV5-4 to TRBJ2-7, with D tentatively TRBD2 (6 bases). Per germline, CDR1 SGHNT and CDR2 YYREEE (reference sequence). There are 17 residues in the CDR3. V lost 2 bases and J 1 base, leaving 19 bases between the germline ends. CDR3 protein: CASSFSASSGSSYEQYF. The CDR3 coding sequence is TGTGCCAGCAGCTTCTCCGCCAGCAGCGGGTCGTCCTACGAGCAGTACTTC.

The V gene is TRBV28, the J gene TRBJ2-3; 8 bases are shared with TRBD1. CDR1 and CDR2 from the germline V gene are MDHEN and SYDVKM. The CDR3 extends over 16 amino acids. Losses at the gene ends were 5 bases for V and 6 bases for J; bases not matched to a gene: 13. The CDR3 DNA sequence: TGTGCCAGCAGTCTACCTGGACAGGGTCGTGGTGATACGCAGTATTTT. Protein: CASSLPGQGRGDTQYF. The whole variable domain, remainder taken from reference TRBV28 and TRBJ2-3, is DVKVTQSSRYLVKRTGEKVFLECVQDMDHENMFWYRQDPGLGLRLIYFSYDVKMKEKGDIPEGYSVSREKKERFSLILESASTNQTSMYLCASSLPGQGRGDTQYFGPGTRLTVL.

This chain joins TRBV29-1 and TRBJ2-2; 7 bases are shared with TRBD1. The CDR3 runs 14 residues. V lost 6 bases to trimming and J lost 13 bases; unmatched junction nucleotides: 17. Germline CDR1 is SQVTM and CDR2 is ANQGSEA. Here the CDR3 DNA reads TGCAGCGTCTACGACCCTTACCGGGACAGAGGGCTGTTTTTT. Residues: CSVYDPYRDRGLFF.

In DNA form, the CDR3 reads TGTGCCAGCTCATTGGGGGGGACCTACGAGCAGTACTTC. It translates to CASSLGGTYEQYF. V is TRBV18 and J is TRBJ2-7; TRBD2 aligns across 7 bases. The CDR3 is made up of 13 amino acids. CDR1 is KGHSH, CDR2 LQKENI, per germline. V lost 5 bases and J lost 2; bases outside the gene matches: 3.

The CDR3 DNA sequence: TGCGCCAGCAGCCACCCAGACAGGATCTATGGCTACACCTTC. Residues: CASSHPDRIYGYTF. The chain couples TRBV4-1 to TRBJ1-2, with D perhaps matching TRBD1 (6 bases). Trimming cost V 3 bases and J 4 bases, with 12 bases left between them. Germline lookup yields CDR1 MGHRA and CDR2 YSYEKL. The CDR3 totals 14 residues.

The chain is built from TRBV11-3 and TRBJ2-3, with D perhaps matching TRBD1 or TRBD2 (6 bases each). Germline V gene data show CDR1 as SGHNT and CDR2 as YENEEA. The CDR3 runs 18 residues. V was clipped by 5 bases and J by 3 bases, with 24 bases between them. CDR3 sequence: CASSKYGVVGGSTDTQYF. For the CDR3, the DNA is TGTGCCAGCAGCAAGTATGGTGTTGTAGGGGGGTCAACAGATACGCAGTATTTT.